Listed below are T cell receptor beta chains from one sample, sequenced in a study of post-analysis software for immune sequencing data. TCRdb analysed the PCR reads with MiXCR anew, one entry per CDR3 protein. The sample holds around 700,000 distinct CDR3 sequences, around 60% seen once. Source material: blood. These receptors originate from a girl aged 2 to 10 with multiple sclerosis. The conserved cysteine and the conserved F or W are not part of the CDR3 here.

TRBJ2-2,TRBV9,ASSVGSLGGTGELF
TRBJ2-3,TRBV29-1,SVRDVGNTQY
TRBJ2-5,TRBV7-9,ASSLVRKKY
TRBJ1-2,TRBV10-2,ASSESGTLTGYT
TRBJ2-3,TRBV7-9,ASSPVGQTDTQY
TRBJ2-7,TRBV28,ASSLEVGSEQY
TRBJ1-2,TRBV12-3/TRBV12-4,ASSLESNLGYGYT
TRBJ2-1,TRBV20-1,SARRTSAYNEQF
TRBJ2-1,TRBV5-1,ASSFRIVLAGGYEQF
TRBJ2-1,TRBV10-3,AISEVRVPYNEQF
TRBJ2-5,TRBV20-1,SASEASGRAQKY
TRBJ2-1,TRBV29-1,SPTSGRGNEQF
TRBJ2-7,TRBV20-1,SAADPVSSYEQY
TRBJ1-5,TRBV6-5,ASSYSRGGQPQH
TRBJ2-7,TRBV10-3,ASSSLAGGRSEQY
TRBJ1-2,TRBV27,ACSPIRGTGLANYGYT
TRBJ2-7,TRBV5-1,ASSSATGYEQY
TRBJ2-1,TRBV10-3,AISELVRNEQF
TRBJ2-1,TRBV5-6,ASSLWAGADYNEQF
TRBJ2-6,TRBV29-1,SVGGRGANALT
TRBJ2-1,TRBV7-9,ASSLSGLQQF
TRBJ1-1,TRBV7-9,ASSLGGGLAEAF
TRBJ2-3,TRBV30,AWSRGDTQY
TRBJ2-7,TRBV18,AGSPGLVSYEQY